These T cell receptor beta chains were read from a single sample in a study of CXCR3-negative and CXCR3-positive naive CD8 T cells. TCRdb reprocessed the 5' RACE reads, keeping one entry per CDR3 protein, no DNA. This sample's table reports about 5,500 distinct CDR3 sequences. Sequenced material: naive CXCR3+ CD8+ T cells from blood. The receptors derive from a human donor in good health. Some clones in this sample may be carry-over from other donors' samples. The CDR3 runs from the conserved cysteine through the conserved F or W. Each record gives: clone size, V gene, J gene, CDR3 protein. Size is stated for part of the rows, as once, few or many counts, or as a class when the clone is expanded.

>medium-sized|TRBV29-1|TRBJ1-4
CSATGDWGEKLFF
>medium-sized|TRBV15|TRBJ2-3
CATSRDLSDTQYF
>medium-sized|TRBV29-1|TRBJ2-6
CSVVLAGANVLTF
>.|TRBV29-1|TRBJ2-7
CSVESDSSYEQYF
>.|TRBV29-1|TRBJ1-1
CSVVSENTEAFF
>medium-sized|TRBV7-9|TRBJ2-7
CASSLAGRDEQYF
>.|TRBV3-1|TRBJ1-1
CASSQPGYSGMNTEAFF
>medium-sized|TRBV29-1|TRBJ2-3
CSVDGDGTDTQYF
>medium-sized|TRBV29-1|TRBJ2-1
CSVGTGLAGEQFF
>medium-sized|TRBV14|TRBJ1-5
CASSQTGEWSQHF
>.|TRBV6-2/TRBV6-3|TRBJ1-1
CASSTRAEAFF
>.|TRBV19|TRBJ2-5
CASSIQGLETQYF
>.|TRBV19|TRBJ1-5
CASSITDYSNQPQHF
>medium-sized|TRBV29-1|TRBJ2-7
CSVVGLAGIYEQYF
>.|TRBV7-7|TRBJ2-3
CASSPHRGVDTDTQYF
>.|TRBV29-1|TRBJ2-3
CSVATSATDTQYF
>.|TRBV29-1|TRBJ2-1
CSTTPVTTPWNEQFF
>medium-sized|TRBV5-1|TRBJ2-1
CASSLAGDTYNEQFF
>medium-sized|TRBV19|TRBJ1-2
CASRGDYGYTF
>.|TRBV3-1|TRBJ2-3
CASSQESTDTQYF
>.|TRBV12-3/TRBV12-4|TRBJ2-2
CASSLGRLAENTGELFF
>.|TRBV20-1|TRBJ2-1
CSALTGVGYNEQFF
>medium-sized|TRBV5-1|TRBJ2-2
CASGDRVPSETGELFF
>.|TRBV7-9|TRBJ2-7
CASSLDPTRQYF
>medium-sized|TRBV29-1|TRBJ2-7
CSVELAESYEQYF
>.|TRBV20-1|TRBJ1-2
CSARVLGTDYGYTF
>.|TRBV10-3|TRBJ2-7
CAITTSGTAYEQYF
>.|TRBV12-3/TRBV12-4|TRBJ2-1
CASSFQGLGLEQFF
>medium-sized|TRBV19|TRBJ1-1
CASSITRNTEAFF
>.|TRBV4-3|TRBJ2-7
CASSQDVGKGYEQYF
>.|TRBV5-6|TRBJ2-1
CASSSIPHNEQFF
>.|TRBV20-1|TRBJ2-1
CSARDLTGGYNEQFF
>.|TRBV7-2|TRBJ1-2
CASSPLNRDFRYTF
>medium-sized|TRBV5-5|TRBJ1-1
CASSPGVWIDPTEAFF
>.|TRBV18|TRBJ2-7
CASSPVMGQGAYEQYF
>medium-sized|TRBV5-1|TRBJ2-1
CASSFSAGGTRSYNEQFF
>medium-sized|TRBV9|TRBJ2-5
CASSVGFGQAETQYF
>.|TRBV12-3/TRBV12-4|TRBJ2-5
CASGGGRVDQYF
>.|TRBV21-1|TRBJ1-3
CASSTPGPNSGNTIYF
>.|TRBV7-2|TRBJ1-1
CASSFSVLGATEAFF
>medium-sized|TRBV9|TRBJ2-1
CASSSRYNEQFF
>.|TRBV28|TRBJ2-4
CASSLQGSLAKNIQYF
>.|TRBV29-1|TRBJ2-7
CSARSQGHPYF
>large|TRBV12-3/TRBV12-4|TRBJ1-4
CASSSTGNEKLFF
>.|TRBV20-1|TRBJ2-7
CSAVFLGTNSYEQYF
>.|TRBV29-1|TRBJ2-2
CSVANPTGELFF
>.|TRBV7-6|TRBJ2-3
CASSLEREEEDTQYF
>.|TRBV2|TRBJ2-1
CASEGDAESSYNEQFF
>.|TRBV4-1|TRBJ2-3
CARSQDVGPTLTQYF
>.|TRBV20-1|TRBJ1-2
CSARSPGLYYGYTF
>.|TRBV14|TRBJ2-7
CASSQVAGSSSSEQYF
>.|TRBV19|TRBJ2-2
CASSDLNTGELFF
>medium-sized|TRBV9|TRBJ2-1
CASSVGGAGVYNEQFF
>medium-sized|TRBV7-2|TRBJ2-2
CASSSPLPGHARDTGELFF
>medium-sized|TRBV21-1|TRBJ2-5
CASSKDGETQYF
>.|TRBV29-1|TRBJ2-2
CSGTGTRDTGELFF